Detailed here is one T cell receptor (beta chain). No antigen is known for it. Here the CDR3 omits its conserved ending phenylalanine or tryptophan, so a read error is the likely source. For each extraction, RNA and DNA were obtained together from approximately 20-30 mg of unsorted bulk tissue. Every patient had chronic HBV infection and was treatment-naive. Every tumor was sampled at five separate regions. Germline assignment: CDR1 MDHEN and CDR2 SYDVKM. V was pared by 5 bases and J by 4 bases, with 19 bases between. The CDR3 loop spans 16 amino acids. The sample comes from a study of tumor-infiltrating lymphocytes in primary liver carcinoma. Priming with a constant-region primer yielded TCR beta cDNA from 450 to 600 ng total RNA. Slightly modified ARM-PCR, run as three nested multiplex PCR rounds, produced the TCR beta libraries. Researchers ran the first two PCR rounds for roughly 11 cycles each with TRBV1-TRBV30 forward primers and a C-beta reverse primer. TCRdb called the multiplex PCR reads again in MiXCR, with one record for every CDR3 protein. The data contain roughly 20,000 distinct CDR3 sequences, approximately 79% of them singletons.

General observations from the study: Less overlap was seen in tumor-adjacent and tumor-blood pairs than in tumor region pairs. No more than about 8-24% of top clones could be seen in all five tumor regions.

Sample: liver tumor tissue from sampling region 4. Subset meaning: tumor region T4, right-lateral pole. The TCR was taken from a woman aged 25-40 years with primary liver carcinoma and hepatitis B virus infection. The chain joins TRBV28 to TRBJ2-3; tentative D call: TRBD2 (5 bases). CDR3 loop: CASSPREGKRADTQYV. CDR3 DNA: TGTGCCAGCAGTCCCCGAGAGGGTAAACGGGCAGATACGCAGTATGTT.